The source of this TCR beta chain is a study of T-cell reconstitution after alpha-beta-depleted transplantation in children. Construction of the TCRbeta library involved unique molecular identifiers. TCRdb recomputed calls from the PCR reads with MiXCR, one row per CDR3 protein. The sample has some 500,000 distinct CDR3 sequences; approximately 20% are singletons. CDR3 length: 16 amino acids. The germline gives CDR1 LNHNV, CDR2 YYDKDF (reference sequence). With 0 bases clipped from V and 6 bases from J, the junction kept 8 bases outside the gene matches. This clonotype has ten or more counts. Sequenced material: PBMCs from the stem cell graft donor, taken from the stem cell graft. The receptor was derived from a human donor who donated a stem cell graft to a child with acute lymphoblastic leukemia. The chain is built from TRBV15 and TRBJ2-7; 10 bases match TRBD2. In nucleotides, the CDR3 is TGTGCCACCAGCAGAGAAGTCGCTAGCGGGAGAACCGAGCAGTACTTC. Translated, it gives CATSREVASGRTEQYF.